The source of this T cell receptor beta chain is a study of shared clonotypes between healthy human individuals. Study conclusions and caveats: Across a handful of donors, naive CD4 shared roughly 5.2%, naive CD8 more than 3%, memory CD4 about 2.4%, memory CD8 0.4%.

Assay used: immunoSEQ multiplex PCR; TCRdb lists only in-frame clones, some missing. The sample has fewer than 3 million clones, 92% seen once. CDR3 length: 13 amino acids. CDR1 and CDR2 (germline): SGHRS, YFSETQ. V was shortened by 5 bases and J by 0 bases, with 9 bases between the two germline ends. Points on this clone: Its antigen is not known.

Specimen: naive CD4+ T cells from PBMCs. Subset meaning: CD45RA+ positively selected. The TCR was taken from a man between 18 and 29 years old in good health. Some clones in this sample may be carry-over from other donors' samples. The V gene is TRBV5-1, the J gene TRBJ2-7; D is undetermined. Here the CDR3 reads CASSPVASYEQYF. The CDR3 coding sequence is TGCGCCAGCAGTCCGGTAGCCTCCTACGAGCAGTACTTC.